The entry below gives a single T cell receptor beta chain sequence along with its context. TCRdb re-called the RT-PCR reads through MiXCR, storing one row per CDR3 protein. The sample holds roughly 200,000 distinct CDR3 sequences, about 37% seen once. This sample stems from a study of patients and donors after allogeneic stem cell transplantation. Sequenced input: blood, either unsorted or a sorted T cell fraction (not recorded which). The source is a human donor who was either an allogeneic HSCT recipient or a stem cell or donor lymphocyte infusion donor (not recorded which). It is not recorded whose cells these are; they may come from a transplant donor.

The CDR3 DNA follows: TGTGCCAGCAGCCAAGTGGACCTTATTGGGGGATCGATGAACACTGAAGCTTTCTTT. This encodes CASSQVDLIGGSMNTEAFF. The J gene is TRBJ1-1, the V gene TRBV4-2; tentatively, D is TRBD1 (5 bases). The CDR3 sequence is 19 residues long. Germline V CDR1 and CDR2: LGHNA, YNFKEQ. Trimming pared 1 base from V and 0 bases from J, leaving 21 bases between.